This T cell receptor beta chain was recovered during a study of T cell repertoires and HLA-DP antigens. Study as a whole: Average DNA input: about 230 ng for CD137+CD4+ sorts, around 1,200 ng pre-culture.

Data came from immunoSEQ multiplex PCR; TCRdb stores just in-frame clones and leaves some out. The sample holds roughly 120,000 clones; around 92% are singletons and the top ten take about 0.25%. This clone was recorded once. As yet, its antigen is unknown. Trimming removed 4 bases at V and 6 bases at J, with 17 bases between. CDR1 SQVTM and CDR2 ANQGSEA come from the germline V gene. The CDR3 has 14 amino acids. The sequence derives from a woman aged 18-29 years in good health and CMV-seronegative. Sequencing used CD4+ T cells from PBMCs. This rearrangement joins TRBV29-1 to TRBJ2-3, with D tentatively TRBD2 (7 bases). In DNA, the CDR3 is TGCAGCGTTGTTAGAGGGGGGGCCGGGGATACGCAGTATTTT. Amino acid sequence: CSVVRGGAGDTQYF.